These 12 T cell receptor beta chains originate from one sample sequenced in a study of CD8+ T cells in alopecia areata (dated by TCRdb to 2016 to 2019). The time point label here, explained by the study, means: baseline before oral tofacitinib. The method was the immunoSEQ multiplex PCR assay. For TCR sequencing, RNA was extracted from every sample and reverse transcribed into cDNA to serve as template. The table comes from immuneACCESS by way of TCRdb, which keeps in-frame sequences with V and J called. Part of the clones is missing from these tables; in studies checked, under half for an unresolved V gene and the rest for unknown reasons. The sample table lists roughly 250,000 clones, under 80% of them with a count of one. Together, the top ten hold approximately 1.2% of the sample. Sequencing used CD4+ T cells sorted from blood, obtained at week 0. Source of these receptors: a human donor with alopecia areata.

The CDR3 region is CASSPGYNEQFF. The CDR3 nucleotides are TGTGCCAGCTCACCCGGATACAATGAGCAGTTCTTC. The chain has TRBV18 and TRBJ2-1; D is unresolved. This CDR3 is 12 amino acids long. In germline, CDR1 is KGHSH, CDR2 LQKENI. The V gene lost 3 bases and the J gene lost 4 bases, with 4 bases spanning the gap.

Written as DNA, the CDR3 is TGTGCCAGCGGGCCCCAGGAGGCGATTAACTATGGCTACACCTTC. Protein: CASGPQEAINYGYTF. The chain employs TRBV5-4 and TRBJ1-2; no definite D call. The V and J ends lost 7 bases and 1 base respectively, with 17 bases between them. Germline CDR1 reads SGHNT; CDR2 reads YYREEE (reference sequence). The CDR3 runs 15 residues.

The chain is built from TRBV19 and TRBJ2-5; 9 bases match TRBD1. This CDR3 spans 13 amino acids. With 9 bases clipped from V and 2 bases from J, the junction kept 4 bases outside the gene matches. Looked up from germline, CDR1 is LNHDA and CDR2 is SQIVND (reference sequence). CDR3 residues: CASRQGGQETQYF. CDR3 coding DNA: TGTGCCAGCCGACAGGGGGGACAAGAGACCCAGTACTTC.

This clone was detected only once. This chain joins TRBV25-1 and TRBJ2-6; D remains ambiguous. Per the germline V gene, CDR1 is MGHDK and CDR2 is SYGVNS. The CDR3 is 14 amino acids. V lost 1 base, J lost 4 bases, and 5 bases lay in between. The CDR3 region has the DNA TGTGCCAGCAGTGAATTCTCCGGGGCCAACGTCCTGACTTTC. As protein: CASSEFSGANVLTF.

The V call is TRBV7-9, the J call TRBJ1-4, with TRBD1 matching 10 bases. The CDR3 runs 16 residues. Trimming took 0 bases from V and 6 from J; bases not matched to a gene: 4. Germline V gene sequence: CDR1 SEHNR, CDR2 FQNEAQ (reference sequence). In DNA form, the CDR3 reads TGTGCCAGCAGCTTAGCCTTAGGGACAGGGGATGAAAAACTGTTTTTT. Encoded protein: CASSLALGTGDEKLFF.

A note on this clone: This sample also contains other DNA sequences that code for the same CDR3. The CDR3 loop reads CAWSIGYGYTF. CDR3 DNA: TGTGCCTGGAGTATTGGGTATGGCTACACCTTC. The V and J genes are TRBV30 and TRBJ1-2; D gene ambiguous. CDR1 and CDR2 (germline): GTSNPN, SVGIG (reference sequence). The CDR3 is 11 residues long. Trimming removed 2 bases from V and 5 bases from J, with 6 bases in between.

The rearrangement uses TRBV29-1 and TRBJ1-6, with TRBD1 as a possible D gene (6 bases). Germline CDR1 and CDR2: SQVTM and ANQGSEA. V lost 7 bases and J lost 4, with 11 bases in between. This CDR3 has 13 amino acids. CDR3 residues: CSARTDYNSPLHF. In nucleotides, the CDR3 is TGCAGCGCCCGGACAGATTATAATTCACCCCTCCACTTT. Supplemented by reference TRBV29-1 and TRBJ1-6, the full variable domain reads SAVISQKPSRDICQRGTSLTIQCQVDSQVTMMFWYRQQPGQSLTLIATANQGSEATYESGFVIDKFPISRPNLTFSTLTVSNMSPEDSSIYLCSARTDYNSPLHFGNGTRLTVT.

V usage is TRBV4-2 and J usage is TRBJ1-2; D might be TRBD1 (6 bases). There are 15 residues in the CDR3. From germline, CDR1 is LGHNA and CDR2 YNFKEQ. The V end was cut by 0 bases, the J end by 6 bases, with 14 bases between. The CDR3 DNA reads TGTGCCAGCAGCCAAGATCAGGGGCAGAACGATGGCTACACCTTC. This gives the protein CASSQDQGQNDGYTF.

The CDR3 loop reads CASSQETGNYGYTF. For the CDR3, the DNA is TGTGCCAGCAGCCAAGAGACAGGCAACTATGGCTACACCTTC. The gene calls are TRBV4-2 and TRBJ1-2, with TRBD1 as a possible D gene (6 bases). Germline CDR1 and CDR2: LGHNA and YNFKEQ. The CDR3 loop spans 14 amino acids. V lost 0 bases and J lost 2, with 7 bases in between.

The chain links TRBV7-2 to TRBJ2-1; no definite D call. Germline assignment: CDR1 SGHTA and CDR2 FQGNSA. The length of the CDR3 is 11 residues. The V end was cut by 5 bases, the J end by 8 bases, with 7 bases between. The CDR3 loop reads CASSLWDEQFF. DNA of the CDR3: TGTGCCAGCAGCCTGTGGGATGAGCAGTTCTTC.

This clone was observed a single time. The chain has TRBV25-1 and TRBJ2-1; weak D call: TRBD2 (6 bases). The CDR3 is made up of 12 amino acids. Per germline, CDR1 MGHDK and CDR2 SYGVNS. V was shortened by 2 bases and J by 9 bases, with 8 bases between the two germline ends. The CDR3 nucleotides are TGTGCCAGCAGTGAAGGGAGGAGTGAGCAGTTCTTC. As protein: CASSEGRSEQFF. Full variable domain (missing parts from reference TRBV25-1 and TRBJ2-1): EADIYQTPRYLVIGTGKKITLECSQTMGHDKMYWYQQDPGMELHLIHYSYGVNSTEKGDLSSESTVSRIRTEHFPLTLESARPSHTSQYLCASSEGRSEQFFGPGTRLTVL.

This chain connects TRBV5-1 to TRBJ2-7, with a possible D match to TRBD2 (6 bases). V shed 2 bases and J shed 1 base, with 10 bases lying between them. Germline V lookup: CDR1 SGHRS, CDR2 YFSETQ. This CDR3 region has 14 residues. CDR3 sequence reads: CASSLNGGSYEQYF. The CDR3 region has the DNA TGCGCCAGCAGCTTAAACGGGGGATCCTACGAGCAGTACTTC.